Listed below are T cell receptor beta chains from one sample, sequenced in a study of human T cells and chemical hapten exposure. TCRdb redid the calling of the RACE reads with MiXCR, one entry per CDR3 protein. The table lists 75,000 to 100,000 distinct CDR3 sequences, 9.5% to 15% of them singletons. The specimen comprised whole blood, sampled in connection with sensitization to the hapten diphenylcyclopropenone (DPC). These receptor sequences come from a woman aged 40 to 55 with alopecia areata. Some clones in this sample may be carry-over from other donors' samples. CDR3s include the opening cysteine and the closing phenylalanine or tryptophan. The D gene is left open where the match is weak. Size is omitted from some rows. Given values are once, few, many or a class for expanded clones.

few | . | TRBJ2-3 | TRBV7-8 | TGTGCCAGCAGCTTCCTCTCTAGCGGCACAGATACGCAGTATTTT | CASSFLSSGTDTQYF
few | . | TRBJ1-6 | TRBV10-2 | TGCGCCAGCAGTGAGATCGGATTTACTTTGGGCTCCTATAATTCACCCCTCCACTTT | CASSEIGFTLGSYNSPLHF
few | . | TRBJ1-5 | TRBV18 | TGTGCCAGCTCACCACCGGGAAGCAATCAGCCCCAGCATTTT | CASSPPGSNQPQHF
. | . | TRBJ2-3 | TRBV5-1 | TGCGCCAGCAGCCCCCCCCAATCGGGAGATACGCAGTATTTT | CASSPPQSGDTQYF
many | . | TRBJ2-1 | TRBV13 | TGTGCCAGCAGCTCATACTTCCCAGCGGAACTCTCCTACAATGAGCAGTTCTTC | CASSSYFPAELSYNEQFF
few | TRBD2 | TRBJ2-1 | TRBV7-3 | TGTGCCAGCAGCAGCCCGGGACTAGCGGGAACGAATGAGCAGTTCTTC | CASSSPGLAGTNEQFF
few | TRBD2 | TRBJ2-2 | TRBV11-2 | TGTGCCAGCAGTCAGCTCGGGAGGGCGAACGGGGAGCTGTTTTTT | CASSQLGRANGELFF
. | . | TRBJ2-7 | TRBV12-3/TRBV12-4 | TGTGCCAGCACGTCAAAGGCCTACGAGCAGTACTTC | CASTSKAYEQYF
few | . | TRBJ2-1 | TRBV7-6 | TGTGCCAGCAGCTTAGGGTGGGGAACCTACAATGAGCAGTTCTTC | CASSLGWGTYNEQFF
many | . | TRBJ2-5 | TRBV10-3 | TGTGCCATCAGTGATCCGGGTCCCAGAGGAGAGACCCAGTACTTC | CAISDPGPRGETQYF
. | . | TRBJ1-1 | TRBV20-1 | TGCAGTGCTGGGGGACAGAACACTGAAGCTTTCTTT | CSAGGQNTEAFF
. | . | TRBJ1-2 | TRBV27 | TGTGCCAGCAGTCCGACAGTCTACTATGGCTACACCTTC | CASSPTVYYGYTF
. | . | TRBJ2-7 | TRBV7-2 | TGTGCCAGCAGCCAGGACTACCGCGAGCAGTACTTC | CASSQDYREQYF
many | TRBD1 | TRBJ1-6 | TRBV7-2 | TGTGCCAGCAGCTTAGTGGAGGGGGCGCGATCACCCCTCCACTTT | CASSLVEGARSPLHF
few | . | TRBJ2-1 | TRBV11-2 | TGTGCCAGCAGCCTACGGTGGCGCAATGAGCAGTTCTTC | CASSLRWRNEQFF
few | . | TRBJ1-6 | TRBV7-3 | TGTGCCAGCAGCTTAGAGGGTAGGGGTTCACCCCTCCACTTT | CASSLEGRGSPLHF
many | . | TRBJ2-7 | TRBV7-3 | TGTGCCAGCAGCCCACAAGTGAGCTCCTACGAGCAGTACTTC | CASSPQVSSYEQYF
. | . | TRBJ1-3 | TRBV6-5 | TGTGCCAGCGGGCGACCAAGCTCTGGAAACACCATATATTTT | CASGRPSSGNTIYF
. | TRBD1 | TRBJ2-7 | TRBV6-5 | TGTGCCAGCAAGTTGACAGGGAGCTCCTACGAGCAGTACTTC | CASKLTGSSYEQYF
few | . | TRBJ2-4 | TRBV7-9 | TGTGCCAGCAGCTTAGTCCAGTCCAATCGGGCCAAAAACATTCAGTACTTC | CASSLVQSNRAKNIQYF
few | . | TRBJ1-6 | TRBV12-3/TRBV12-4 | TGTGCCAGCAGTTGGTCTGGTTCACCCCTCCACTTT | CASSWSGSPLHF
few | . | TRBJ2-5 | TRBV7-2 | TGTGCCAGCAGCTTAGAGTCCATAGAGACCCAGTACTTC | CASSLESIETQYF
. | TRBD1 | TRBJ1-1 | TRBV7-9 | TGTGCCAGCAGACAAGGACAGGGCCTCCTGTTCACTGAAGCTTTCTTT | CASRQGQGLLFTEAFF
few | TRBD1 | TRBJ2-4 | TRBV29-1 | TGCAGCGTAGGACAGGGAGTCCAAAACATTCAGTACTTC | CSVGQGVQNIQYF
. | TRBD2 | TRBJ2-3 | TRBV20-1 | TGCAGTGCTATGGGAGGGTTCACAGATACGCAGTATTTT | CSAMGGFTDTQYF
. | . | TRBJ1-4 | TRBV5-1 | TGCGCCAGCAGGGGCGGGTTTGCAACTAATGAAAAACTGTTTTTT | CASRGGFATNEKLFF